In this sample, the clone carrying this TCR beta chain turned up many times. The antigen remains unidentified. Criteria for exclusion of patients were uncontrolled infection, other autoimmune disease, pregnancy or lactation. The sample originates from a study of T cells in Graves' hyperthyroidism and ophthalmopathy. Study-wide results and limits: A model using 13 V-J features told ophthalmopathy apart from stable hyperthyroidism. Blood also held most thyroid clonotypes expanded beyond 0.001.

RNA transcripts yielded amplified TCR beta CDR3 regions. An initial round of RT-PCR targeting the TCR CDR3 relied on the HTBI primer set. TCRdb redid the calling of the multiplex PCR reads with MiXCR, one entry per CDR3 protein. The sample carries under 350,000 distinct CDR3 sequences, about a sixth recorded once. Between the trimmed V and J ends, which lost 4 bases and 0 bases, there was a span of 13 bases. Looked up from germline, CDR1 is SGHTS and CDR2 is YDEGEE. CDR3 length equals 15 residues. Sequenced material: blood. This TCR was recovered from a woman aged 60-75 years with Graves' ophthalmopathy. V gene TRBV5-8 combines with J gene TRBJ1-2; tentative D call: TRBD1 (6 bases). The DNA for the CDR3 is TGTGCCAGCAGCAAGAGAGGACAGACTAACTATGGCTACACCTTC. This codes for CASSKRGQTNYGYTF.